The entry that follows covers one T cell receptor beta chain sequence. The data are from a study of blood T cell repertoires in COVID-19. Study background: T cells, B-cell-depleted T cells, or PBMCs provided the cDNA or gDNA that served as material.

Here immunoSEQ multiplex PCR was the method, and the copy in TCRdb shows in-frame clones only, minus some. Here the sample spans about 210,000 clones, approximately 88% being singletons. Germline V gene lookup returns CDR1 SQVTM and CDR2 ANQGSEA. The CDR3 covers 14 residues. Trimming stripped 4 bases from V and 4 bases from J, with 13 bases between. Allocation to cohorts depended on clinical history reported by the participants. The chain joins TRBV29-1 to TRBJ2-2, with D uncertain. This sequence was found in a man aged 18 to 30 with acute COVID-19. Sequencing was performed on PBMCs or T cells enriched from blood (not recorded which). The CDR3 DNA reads TGCAGCGTTGTTCTCTACAGTAGCACCGGGGAGCTGTTTTTT. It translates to CSVVLYSSTGELFF.